Each of the 22 T cell receptor beta chains below was sequenced from the same sample in a study of T cells in Graves' hyperthyroidism and ophthalmopathy. Amplification of TCR beta CDR3 regions was performed using RNA transcripts as template. First-round RT-PCR targeting the TCR CDR3 was performed with the HTBI primer set. Each CDR3 protein gets one entry after TCRdb re-called the multiplex PCR reads with MiXCR. The table records fewer than 650,000 distinct CDR3 sequences, 14% of them present only once. Sequenced material: blood. The receptors were gathered from a woman between 40 and 55 years old with Graves' hyperthyroidism.

This clonotype showed up many times. V is TRBV3-1 and J is TRBJ1-2, with TRBD1 identical over 7 bases. Per the germline V gene, CDR1 is LGHDT and CDR2 is YNNKEL (reference sequence). CDR3 length equals 16 residues. The trim removed 1 base at V and 4 bases at J, leaving 9 bases unmatched. The CDR3: CASSQVGRQGSYGYTF. The CDR3 DNA follows: TGTGCCAGCAGCCAAGTCGGCCGACAGGGAAGCTATGGCTACACCTTC.

The genes are TRBV3-1 and TRBJ2-1; 13 bases line up with TRBD2. The CDR3 has 17 amino acids. J lost 7 bases, V lost 5 bases, and 11 bases had no gene match. Germline V gene lookup returns CDR1 LGHDT and CDR2 YNNKEL (reference sequence). CDR3 sequence (DNA): TGTGCCAGCAGCATCCGACTAGCGGGAGGTATGTGGAATGAGCAGTTCTTC. As protein: CASSIRLAGGMWNEQFF.

This clonotype has more than one count but fewer than ten. The chain uses TRBV30 and TRBJ1-5; D ambiguous. Looked up from germline, CDR1 is GTSNPN and CDR2 is SVGIG (reference sequence). Trimming stripped 0 bases from V and 5 bases from J, with 8 bases between. The CDR3 has 13 residues. CDR3 amino acids: CAWSVRFYQPQHF. CDR3 DNA sequence: TGTGCCTGGAGTGTGAGGTTCTATCAGCCCCAGCATTTT.

There are many counts of this clonotype. This sequence joins TRBV28 and TRBJ1-2; no clear D gene. CDR1 is MDHEN and CDR2 is SYDVKM in the germline V gene. Trimming left V 3 bases short and J 5 bases short, with 16 bases between. This CDR3 comprises 15 residues. CDR3 nucleotide sequence: TGTGCCAGCAGTTTTCCAGTCGGCCTCGGGTATGGCTACACCTTC. Translation gives CASSFPVGLGYGYTF.

This clonotype was seen more than once but under ten times. J is TRBJ2-7 and V is TRBV4-1, with D unclear. CDR1 and CDR2 (germline): MGHRA, YSYEKL. V was clipped by 3 bases and J by 5 bases, with 11 bases between them. The CDR3 runs 13 residues. In DNA, the CDR3 is TGCGCCAGCAGCCATATCCAACTTCACGAGCAGTACTTC. It is translated as CASSHIQLHEQYF.

The J gene is TRBJ1-3, the V gene TRBV12-3 or TRBV12-4; D gene ambiguous. CDR3 size: 14 residues. The ends were cut back, 6 bases at V and 2 bases at J, with 11 bases in the middle. The CDR3 here is CASRNSAAGNTIYF. DNA of the CDR3: TGTGCCAGCAGGAACAGCGCAGCTGGAAACACCATATATTTT.

This clonotype was seen at least ten times. This chain links TRBV2 with TRBJ1-5; D uncertain. The CDR3 is 12 amino acids. Germline V gene lookup returns CDR1 SNHLY and CDR2 FYNNEI. Trimming took 7 bases from V and 2 from J, leaving 6 bases between them. CDR3: CASTVGNQPQHF. Written as DNA, the CDR3 is TGTGCCAGCACGGTTGGCAATCAGCCCCAGCATTTT.

This clonotype has a count of ten or more. CDR3 residues: CAWVPGTGGNQPQHF. As DNA, the CDR3 is TGTGCCTGGGTGCCCGGGACAGGGGGCAATCAGCCCCAGCATTTT. V is TRBV30 and J is TRBJ1-5; 10 nucleotides line up with TRBD1. V gave up 5 bases and J gave up 2 bases; unmatched junction bases: 6. Looked up from germline, CDR1 is GTSNPN and CDR2 is SVGIG (reference sequence). This CDR3 region has 15 residues.

In this sample, this clonotype turned up a few times. The chain employs TRBV5-1 and TRBJ2-7, with 11 bases lining up with TRBD2. The CDR3 is made up of 13 amino acids. V lost 8 bases, J lost 4 bases, and 5 bases stayed unmatched. Germline-derived CDR1 and CDR2 are SGHRS and YFSETQ. CDR3 sequence reads: CARIAGGHYEQYF. The CDR3 DNA reads TGCGCCAGGATAGCGGGAGGGCATTACGAGCAGTACTTC.

This clonotype came up a few times. One end of the junction does not line up with germline, which may come from a read error. The chain uses TRBV7-7 and TRBJ2-5; 10 bases match TRBD2. Germline CDR1 SSHAT, CDR2 FNYEAQ (reference sequence). The CDR3 runs to 17 residues. The CDR3 DNA reads as TGTGCTAGCAGCTTAGGTACAGCGGGAGGGTCGGACGGGACCCAGTACTTC. It specifies CASSLGTAGGSDGTQYF.

This clonotype was picked up a small number of times. This chain uses TRBV7-8 with TRBJ2-5; D remains unclear. The V end was cut by 5 bases, the J end by 1 base, with 17 bases between. The CDR3 covers 16 residues. From germline, CDR1 is SGHVS and CDR2 FQNEAQ. CDR3 DNA: TGTGCCAGCAGCCCCCAAGGGTTAGCAATCCAAGAGACCCAGTACTTC. Translation gives CASSPQGLAIQETQYF.

This clonotype was seen a handful of times. The CDR3 bases are TGCGCCAGCAGCCCCCCTAGCGGGAGTTATGAGACCCAGTACTTC. Its protein product is CASSPPSGSYETQYF. The rearrangement links TRBV5-1 to TRBJ2-5; 10 bases match TRBD2. J was trimmed by 5 bases and V by 4 bases; bases with no gene match: 8. The CDR3 sequence is 15 residues long. Germline CDR1 is SGHRS and CDR2 is YFSETQ.

This clonotype was counted between two and nine times. CDR3 nucleotides: TGTGCCAGCAGCCGCCCTGGACTGGGGGAGACCCAGTACTTC. Translated, it gives CASSRPGLGETQYF. The chain has TRBV3-1 and TRBJ2-5, with TRBD2 as a possible D gene (5 bases). The germline V and J ends were trimmed by 4 bases and 5 bases, with 14 bases remaining between them. CDR1 is LGHDT and CDR2 is YNNKEL in the germline V gene (reference sequence). The CDR3 consists of 14 residues.

This clonotype occurred many times. The J gene is TRBJ1-5, the V gene TRBV18; D gene ambiguous. Deletions cut 6 bases from V and 0 bases from J, with 12 bases between. CDR1 KGHSH and CDR2 LQKENI come from the germline V gene. The CDR3 extends over 15 amino acids. CDR3 loop: CASSAASYSNQPQHF. The CDR3 bases are TGTGCCAGCTCGGCAGCGAGCTATAGCAATCAGCCCCAGCATTTT.

This clonotype was seen at least ten times. V gene TRBV20-1 combines with J gene TRBJ1-1; TRBD1 is a possible D gene (5 bases). Between the trimmed V and J ends, which lost 6 bases and 2 bases, there was a span of 13 bases. Germline V gives CDR1 DFQATT, CDR2 SNEGSKA (reference sequence). The CDR3 loop spans 13 amino acids. CDR3 in DNA: TGCAGTGCCAAAGGGACGGCTAACACTGAAGCTTTCTTT. It yields the protein CSAKGTANTEAFF.

At least ten counts were recorded for this clonotype. V usage is TRBV7-9 and J usage is TRBJ2-1, with 14 nucleotides matching TRBD2. Germline trimming cut 5 bases from V and 9 bases from J; bases unmatched to any gene: 9. Germline CDR1 and CDR2: SEHNR and FQNEAQ (reference sequence). This CDR3 region has 16 residues. The CDR3 DNA reads as TGTGCCAGCAGCCCGCCGGGACTAGCGGGAGCTGGTGAGCAGTTCTTC. It specifies CASSPPGLAGAGEQFF. Supplemented by reference TRBV7-9 and TRBJ2-1, the full variable domain reads DTGVSQNPRHKITKRGQNVTFRCDPISEHNRLYWYRQTLGQGPEFLTYFQNEAQLEKSRLLSDRFSAERPKGSFSTLEIQRTEQGDSAMYLCASSPPGLAGAGEQFFGPGTRLTVL.

This clonotype was seen repeatedly, ten times or more. The chain links TRBV28 to TRBJ1-1; 8 bases fit TRBD1. From germline, CDR1 is MDHEN and CDR2 SYDVKM. With V trimmed by 3 bases and J by 2 bases, 5 bases remained unmatched. The CDR3 has 15 amino acids. In DNA, the CDR3 is TGTGCCAGCAGTTTCCAGGGGGCCGGAAACACTGAAGCTTTCTTT. Protein product: CASSFQGAGNTEAFF.

This clonotype appeared a few times. The V gene is TRBV27, the J gene TRBJ1-2; tentatively, D is TRBD1 (6 bases). Germline values: CDR1 MNHEY, CDR2 SMNVEV (reference sequence). The CDR3 totals 16 residues. Trimming shortened V by 2 bases and J by 4 bases, and 17 bases separated the two germline ends. CDR3 sequence reads: CASSLTRGGAGYGYTF. In DNA, the CDR3 is TGTGCCAGCAGTTTAACCAGGGGAGGAGCAGGCTATGGCTACACCTTC.

This clonotype was seen at least ten times. This chain uses TRBV10-2 with TRBJ2-7; 7 nucleotides agree with TRBD1. This CDR3 contains 15 residues. CDR1 is WSHSY and CDR2 is SAAADI in the germline V gene. J was trimmed by 6 bases and V by 0 bases; bases with no gene match: 8. The DNA for the CDR3 is TGCGCCAGCAGTGAGTCGGACAGGTTCGGTGCCGAGCAGTACTTC. Amino acids: CASSESDRFGAEQYF.

This clonotype was seen many times. The gene calls are TRBV12-3 or TRBV12-4 and TRBJ2-1; 8 bases map to TRBD2. This CDR3 has 16 amino acids. The junction had 10 bases not matched to a gene; V was cut back by 5 bases and J by 4 bases. CDR3 DNA sequence: TGTGCCAGCAGTCCAAACACCGGGACTAGTTACAATGAGCAGTTCTTC. Its translation is CASSPNTGTSYNEQFF.

This clonotype has only a few counts. The V and J genes are TRBV18 and TRBJ2-5, with 13 bases matching TRBD2. This CDR3 has 18 residues. The trim removed 3 bases at V and 0 bases at J, leaving 7 bases unmatched. Germline V lookup: CDR1 KGHSH, CDR2 LQKENI. DNA of the CDR3: TGTGCCAGCTCACCCCGCACAGGGACTAGCGGGAACCAAGAGACCCAGTACTTC. Protein sequence: CASSPRTGTSGNQETQYF.

The V gene is TRBV7-8, the J gene TRBJ2-3; possible D gene TRBD2, 6 bases. The germline gives CDR1 SGHVS, CDR2 FQNEAQ. Trimming left V 4 bases short and J 0 bases short, with 14 bases between. The CDR3 contains 16 residues. The CDR3 protein is CASSSLVGLSTDTQYF. The CDR3 DNA follows: TGTGCCAGCAGCTCCTTGGTGGGACTCAGCACAGATACGCAGTATTTT. The entire variable domain, with the rest obtained from reference TRBV7-8 and TRBJ2-3, is as follows: GAGVSQSPRYKVAKRGQDVALRCDPISGHVSLFWYQQALGQGPEFLTYFQNEAQLDKSGLPSDRFFAERPEGSVSTLKIQRTQQEDSAVYLCASSSLVGLSTDTQYFGPGTRLTVL.